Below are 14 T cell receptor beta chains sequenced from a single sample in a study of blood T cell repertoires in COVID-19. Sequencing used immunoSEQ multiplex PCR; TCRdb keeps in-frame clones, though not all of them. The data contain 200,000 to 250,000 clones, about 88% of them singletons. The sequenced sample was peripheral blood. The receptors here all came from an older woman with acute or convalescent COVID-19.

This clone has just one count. CDR3 protein: CASSQVQGGWPQHF. The DNA of the CDR3 is TGTGCCAGCAGCCAAGTACAGGGTGGCTGGCCCCAGCATTTT. This chain connects TRBV3-1 (or the pseudogene TRBV3-2) to TRBJ1-5; D is perhaps TRBD1 (6 bases). The CDR3 covers 14 residues. CDR1 and CDR2 from the germline V gene are LGHDT and YNNKEL (reference sequence). Trimming took off 1 base at V and 9 bases at J, with 13 bases between the two ends.

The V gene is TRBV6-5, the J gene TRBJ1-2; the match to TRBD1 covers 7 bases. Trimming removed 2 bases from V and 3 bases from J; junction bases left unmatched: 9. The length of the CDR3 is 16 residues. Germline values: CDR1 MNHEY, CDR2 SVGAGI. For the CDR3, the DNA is TGTGCCAGCAGTTACACCTCTAAGGGGGCTGACTATGGCTACACCTTC. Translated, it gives CASSYTSKGADYGYTF.

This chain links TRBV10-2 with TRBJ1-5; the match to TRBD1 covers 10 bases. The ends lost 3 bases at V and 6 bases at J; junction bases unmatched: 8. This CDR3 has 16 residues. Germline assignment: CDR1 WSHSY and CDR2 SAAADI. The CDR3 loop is CASSDSGTGVGQPQHF. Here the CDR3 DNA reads TGCGCCAGCAGTGACTCCGGGACAGGGGTAGGTCAGCCCCAGCATTTT.

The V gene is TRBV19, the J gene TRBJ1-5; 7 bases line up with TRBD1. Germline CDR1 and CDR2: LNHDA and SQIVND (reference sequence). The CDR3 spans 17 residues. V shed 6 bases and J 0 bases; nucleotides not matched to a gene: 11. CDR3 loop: CASRRQGGGDSNQPQHF. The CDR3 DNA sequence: TGTGCCAGTAGGAGACAGGGCGGTGGTGATAGCAATCAGCCCCAGCATTTT.

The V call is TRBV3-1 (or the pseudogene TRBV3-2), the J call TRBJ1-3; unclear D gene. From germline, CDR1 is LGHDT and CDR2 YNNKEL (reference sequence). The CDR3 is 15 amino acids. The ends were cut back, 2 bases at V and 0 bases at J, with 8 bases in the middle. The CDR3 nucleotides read TGTGCCAGCAGCCAACGGGTCTACTCTGGAAACACCATATATTTT. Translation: CASSQRVYSGNTIYF.

The CDR3 is CASSDFGGQTYEQYF. CDR3 bases: TGTGCCAGCAGTGATTTCGGTGGGCAGACCTACGAGCAGTACTTC. The chain combines TRBV6-1 with TRBJ2-7; no clear D. The CDR3 has 15 amino acids. Looked up from germline, CDR1 is MNHNS and CDR2 is SASEGT. Trimming took off 3 bases at V and 2 bases at J, with 14 bases between the two ends.

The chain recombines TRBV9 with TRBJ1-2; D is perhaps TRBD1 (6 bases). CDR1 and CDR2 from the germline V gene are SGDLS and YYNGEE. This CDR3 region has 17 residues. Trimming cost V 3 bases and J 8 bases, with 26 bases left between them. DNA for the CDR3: TGTGCCAGCAGCGAGAGTGGACGCGGACAGCTTCGGGCCGGCTACACCTTC. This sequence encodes CASSESGRGQLRAGYTF.

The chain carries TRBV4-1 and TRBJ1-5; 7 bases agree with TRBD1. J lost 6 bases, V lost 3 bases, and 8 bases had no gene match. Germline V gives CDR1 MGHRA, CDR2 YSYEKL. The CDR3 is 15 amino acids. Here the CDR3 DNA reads TGCGCCAGCAGCCAGCCGACAGGGAGGCTTCAGCCCCAGCATTTT. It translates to CASSQPTGRLQPQHF.

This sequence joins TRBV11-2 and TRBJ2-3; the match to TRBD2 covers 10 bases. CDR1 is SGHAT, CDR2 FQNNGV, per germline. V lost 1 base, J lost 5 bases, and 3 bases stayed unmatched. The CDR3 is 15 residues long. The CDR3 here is CASSLVAGGIDTQYF. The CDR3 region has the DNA TGTGCCAGCAGCTTAGTAGCGGGAGGAATAGATACGCAGTATTTT.

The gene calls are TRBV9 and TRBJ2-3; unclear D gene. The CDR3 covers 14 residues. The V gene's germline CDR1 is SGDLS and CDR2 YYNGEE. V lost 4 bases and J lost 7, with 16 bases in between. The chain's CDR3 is CASSPRPTSNTQYF. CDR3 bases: TGTGCCAGCAGCCCCCGCCCCACTTCGAATACGCAGTATTTT.

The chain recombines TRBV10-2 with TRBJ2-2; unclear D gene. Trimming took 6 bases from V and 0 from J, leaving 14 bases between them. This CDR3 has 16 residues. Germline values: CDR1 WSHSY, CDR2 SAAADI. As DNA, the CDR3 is TGCGCCAGCAGGACCCAACAGATATCGAACACCGGGGAGCTGTTTTTT. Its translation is CASRTQQISNTGELFF.

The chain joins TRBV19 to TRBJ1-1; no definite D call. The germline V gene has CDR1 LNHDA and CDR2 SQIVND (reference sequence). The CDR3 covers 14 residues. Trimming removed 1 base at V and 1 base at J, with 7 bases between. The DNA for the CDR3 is TGTGCCAGTAGTATAGGAGGAGAGAACACTGAAGCTTTCTTT. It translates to CASSIGGENTEAFF.

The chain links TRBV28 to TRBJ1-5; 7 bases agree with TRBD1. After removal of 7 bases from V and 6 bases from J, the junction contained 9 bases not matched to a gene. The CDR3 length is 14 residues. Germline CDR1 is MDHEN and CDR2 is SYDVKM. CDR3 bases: TGTGCCAGCACCAGGGACAGTACCATTCAGCCCCAGCATTTT. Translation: CASTRDSTIQPQHF. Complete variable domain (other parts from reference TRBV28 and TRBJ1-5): DVKVTQSSRYLVKRTGEKVFLECVQDMDHENMFWYRQDPGLGLRLIYFSYDVKMKEKGDIPEGYSVSREKKERFSLILESASTNQTSMYLCASTRDSTIQPQHFGDGTRLSIL.

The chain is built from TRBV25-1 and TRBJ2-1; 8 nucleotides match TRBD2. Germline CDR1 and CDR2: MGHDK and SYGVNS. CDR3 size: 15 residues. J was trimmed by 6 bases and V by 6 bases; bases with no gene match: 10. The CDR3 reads CASRFGGAASNEQFF. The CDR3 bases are TGTGCCAGCAGGTTCGGGGGGGCGGCGAGCAATGAGCAGTTCTTC.